The next 4 T cell receptor beta chains were all read from a single sample in a study of cytomegalovirus exposure and HLA in healthy donors. Vbeta (60) and Jbeta (13) primers were used in the PCR. TCRdb keeps only in-frame clones here, not all; method: immunoSEQ multiplex PCR. Of about 200,000 clones listed, about three quarters are singletons. The sample taken for sequencing was PBMCs. The receptors come from a young man in good health and CMV-seronegative.

This chain uses TRBV15 with TRBJ2-2; 11 bases agree with TRBD2. Trimming at V came to 0 bases and at J to 0 bases, leaving 15 bases not matched to a gene. CDR1 is LNHNV and CDR2 is YYDKDF in the germline V gene (reference sequence). This CDR3 has 22 amino acids. CDR3: CATSRDGLAGGGRLANTGELFF. CDR3 sequence (DNA): TGTGCCACCAGCAGAGACGGACTAGCGGGTGGCGGAAGATTGGCGAACACCGGGGAGCTGTTTTTT. Looking up the rest from reference TRBV15 and TRBJ2-2 gives the full variable domain: DAMVIQNPRYQVTQFGKPVTLSCSQTLNHNVMYWYQQKSSQAPKLLFHYYDKDFNNEADTPDNFQSRRPNTSFCFLDIRSPGLGDTAMYLCATSRDGLAGGGRLANTGELFFGEGSRLTVL.

In DNA, the CDR3 is TGTGCCAGCGCCAGGGGAGATGAAAACACCGGGGAGCTGTTTTTT. Translating it yields CASARGDENTGELFF. The chain couples TRBV11-3 to TRBJ2-2, with D possibly being TRBD1 (6 bases). V lost 8 bases and J 2 bases, leaving 15 bases between the germline ends. The CDR3 totals 15 residues. CDR1 and CDR2 (germline): SGHNT, YENEEA.

The chain has TRBV29-1 and TRBJ2-7; 10 bases map to TRBD1. J was trimmed by 6 bases and V by 6 bases; bases with no gene match: 5. Germline assignment: CDR1 SQVTM and CDR2 ANQGSEA. The CDR3 spans 12 residues. CDR3 loop: CSVRTGGSEQYF. CDR3 DNA: TGCAGCGTGAGGACAGGGGGTTCCGAGCAGTACTTC.

In this sample, this clone turned up a few times. The V call is TRBV7-2, the J call TRBJ1-5, with TRBD1 as a possible D gene (5 bases). Per the germline V gene, CDR1 is SGHTA and CDR2 is FQGNSA. This CDR3 comprises 14 residues. V was pared by 3 bases and J by 0 bases, with 6 bases between. CDR3 protein: CASSFDSSNQPQHF. The CDR3 nucleotides are TGTGCCAGCAGCTTCGACAGTAGCAATCAGCCCCAGCATTTT.